Below, 2 T cell receptor beta chains from the same sample are listed, as sequenced in a study of blood T cell dynamics during melanoma immunotherapy. The time point is: pre-treatment baseline. The method was immunoSEQ multiplex PCR; TCRdb's version includes in-frame clones alone and lacks a portion of them. In the table there are over 8,500 clones, about 90% of which are singletons. Sequences were derived from blood, sampled from a patient treated with checkpoint blockade. These receptors were taken from a human donor with melanoma.

CDR3 loop: CSVDTGELFF. In DNA, the CDR3 is TGCAGCGTGGATACGGGGGAGCTGTTTTTT. The chain couples TRBV29-1 to TRBJ2-2; D is undetermined. The CDR3 runs to 10 residues. Trimming took 6 bases from V and 8 from J, leaving 7 bases between them. Germline V gene sequence: CDR1 SQVTM, CDR2 ANQGSEA.

The chain couples TRBV18 to TRBJ1-3, with 8 bases that match TRBD1. This CDR3 spans 15 amino acids. Germline V gene data show CDR1 as KGHSH and CDR2 as LQKENI. V trimming: 4 bases; J trimming: 4 bases; junction bases outside the gene matches: 6. The CDR3 spells CASSLGQAPGNTIYF. In DNA form, the CDR3 reads TGTGCCAGCTCACTGGGACAGGCTCCCGGAAACACCATATATTTT.